The 25 T cell receptor beta chains below all came from one sample that was sequenced in a study of CD8 T cells in Susac syndrome. Random hexamers primed reverse transcription of about 0.45 to 1 ug RNA. TCRdb fed the immunoSEQ multiplex PCR reads into MiXCR, producing one record per CDR3 protein. Counted here are some 300,000 distinct CDR3 sequences, 65% to 90% occurring once; the ten biggest clones make up roughly 0.21%. The sequenced material came from CD8+ T cells from PBMCs. All receptors derive from a human donor with multiple sclerosis.

This clonotype was picked up one time. The chain is built from TRBV28 and TRBJ1-5, with a weak D call TRBD1 (6 bases). V lost 4 bases, J lost 6 bases, and 16 bases lay in between. From germline, CDR1 is MDHEN and CDR2 SYDVKM. The CDR3 is made up of 15 amino acids. CDR3 nucleotide sequence: TGTGCCAGCAGTTCCCCAGGGGAAGGCGGTCAGCCCCAGCATTTT. As protein: CASSSPGEGGQPQHF.

The chain carries TRBV27 and TRBJ2-7, with D perhaps TRBD1 or TRBD2 (5 bases each). The germline V and J ends were trimmed by 3 bases and 4 bases, with 13 bases remaining between them. Germline values: CDR1 MNHEY, CDR2 SMNVEV (reference sequence). The CDR3 sequence is 14 residues long. The CDR3 loop is CASSFLGTLYEQYF. The CDR3 nucleotides read TGTGCCAGCAGTTTTCTAGGGACCCTTTACGAGCAGTACTTC.

J is TRBJ2-1 and V is TRBV6-5; 7 bases line up with TRBD2. This CDR3 comprises 17 residues. Trimming took 0 bases from V and 5 from J; bases not matched to a gene: 10. CDR1 and CDR2 from the germline V gene are MNHEY and SVGAGI. The CDR3: CASSYSTSGLGDNEQFF. CDR3 bases: TGTGCCAGCAGTTACTCGACTTCCGGACTAGGCGACAATGAGCAGTTCTTC.

The chain links TRBV2 to TRBJ1-5; 11 nucleotides agree with TRBD1. V was pared by 6 bases and J by 4 bases, with 5 bases of the junction left unmatched. CDR3 size: 15 residues. Germline lookup yields CDR1 SNHLY and CDR2 FYNNEI. The CDR3 spells CASRDRGRKNQPQHF. CDR3 coding DNA: TGTGCCAGCAGGGACAGGGGGCGTAAGAATCAGCCCCAGCATTTT.

This chain connects TRBV3-1 to TRBJ2-6, with D unclear. The germline V and J ends were trimmed by 3 bases and 0 bases, with 9 bases remaining between them. The length of the CDR3 is 16 residues. Germline V gene lookup returns CDR1 LGHDT and CDR2 YNNKEL (reference sequence). CDR3 sequence reads: CASSHDQHSGANVLTF. The DNA of the CDR3 is TGTGCCAGCAGCCATGACCAGCACTCTGGGGCCAACGTCCTGACTTTC.

This chain joins TRBV28 and TRBJ2-3; no clear D gene. With 9 bases removed from V and 0 bases from J, the gap between germline ends came to 25 bases. CDR1 and CDR2 from the germline V gene are MDHEN and SYDVKM. The CDR3 extends over 18 amino acids. CDR3 region: CASPPPELLRPSTDTQYF. CDR3 DNA: TGTGCCAGTCCTCCTCCGGAGTTGCTAAGGCCCAGCACAGATACGCAGTATTTT.

V usage is TRBV11-3 and J usage is TRBJ2-7; a weak D match, TRBD2 (7 bases). CDR3 length equals 14 residues. The V and J ends lost 5 bases and 7 bases respectively, with 18 bases between them. Looked up from germline, CDR1 is SGHNT and CDR2 is YENEEA. The DNA of the CDR3 is TGTGCCAGCAGCCCCAGCGCGGGGGCGGGGGAGCAGTACTTC. Its translation is CASSPSAGAGEQYF.

V usage is TRBV27 and J usage is TRBJ2-1, with D perhaps matching TRBD1 (6 bases). The germline V and J ends were trimmed by 4 bases and 2 bases, with 9 bases remaining between them. The CDR3 sequence is 14 residues long. CDR1 and CDR2 from the germline V gene are MNHEY and SMNVEV (reference sequence). CDR3 bases: TGTGCCAGCAGTTCGGGACAAGCCTACAATGAGCAGTTCTTC. Amino acid sequence: CASSSGQAYNEQFF.

The chain is built from TRBV10-3 and TRBJ1-1; 7 bases align to TRBD1. This CDR3 has 15 residues. J was trimmed by 10 bases and V by 7 bases; bases with no gene match: 18. CDR1 and CDR2 from the germline V gene are ENHRY and SYGVKD. The CDR3 DNA reads TGTGCCATCACAGGGGGAACAGGGCCCACCTCAGGAGCTTTCTTT. This sequence encodes CAITGGTGPTSGAFF.

The rearrangement links TRBV4-3 to TRBJ2-7, with 9 bases identical to TRBD2. The CDR3 is made up of 15 amino acids. Germline loops: CDR1 LGHNA, CDR2 YSLEER. V lost 0 bases to trimming and J lost 6 bases; unmatched junction nucleotides: 6. In DNA, the CDR3 is TGCGCCAGCAGCCAAGATCAGCGGGAGGTTGTCGAGCAGTACTTC. Protein: CASSQDQREVVEQYF.

The chain combines TRBV30 with TRBJ2-2; unclear D gene. V was cut by 4 bases and J by 4 bases, with 7 bases left in between. Germline V gene sequence: CDR1 GTSNPN, CDR2 SVGIG (reference sequence). The CDR3 extends over 12 amino acids. The CDR3 protein is CAWKPLTGELFF. The CDR3 DNA sequence: TGTGCCTGGAAACCTCTCACCGGGGAGCTGTTTTTT.

The chain joins TRBV10-2 to TRBJ1-2; D remains unclear. V was clipped by 3 bases and J by 0 bases, with 11 bases between them. Germline V lookup: CDR1 WSHSY, CDR2 SAAADI. CDR3 length: 15 residues. CDR3 bases: TGCGCCAGCAGTGAATCGGGCATCTCTAACTATGGCTACACCTTC. This sequence encodes CASSESGISNYGYTF.

This sequence joins TRBV19 and TRBJ2-1; D may be TRBD1 (5 bases). Germline loops: CDR1 LNHDA, CDR2 SQIVND (reference sequence). Trimming removed 6 bases from V and 0 bases from J, with 15 bases in between. The CDR3 has 16 residues. The CDR3 coding sequence is TGTGCCAGTAGGGTTTCTCGGACAAGCTCCTACAATGAGCAGTTCTTC. It translates to CASRVSRTSSYNEQFF. Full variable domain (outside the CDR3, taken from reference TRBV19 and TRBJ2-1): DGGITQSPKYLFRKEGQNVTLSCEQNLNHDAMYWYRQDPGQGLRLIYYSQIVNDFQKGDIAEGYSVSREKKESFPLTVTSAQKNPTAFYLCASRVSRTSSYNEQFFGPGTRLTVL.

J is TRBJ1-6 and V is TRBV30, with D unresolved. The CDR3 runs to 13 residues. Germline assignment: CDR1 GTSNPN and CDR2 SVGIG (reference sequence). The germline V and J ends were trimmed by 0 bases and 13 bases, with 13 bases remaining between them. The CDR3 reads CAWSVQVGAPLHF. CDR3 coding DNA: TGTGCCTGGAGTGTACAAGTAGGCGCTCCCCTCCACTTT.

The chain joins TRBV5-6 to TRBJ1-2, with 7 bases that match TRBD1. The CDR3 totals 14 residues. Germline V gives CDR1 SGHDT, CDR2 YYEEEE. Trimming removed 9 bases from V and 6 bases from J; junction bases left unmatched: 14. CDR3: CATLTRTGLDGYTF. CDR3 nucleotide sequence: TGTGCCACCCTGACCCGGACAGGACTGGATGGCTACACCTTC.

The rearrangement links TRBV7-6 to TRBJ2-7; 9 positions agree with TRBD2. V dropped 5 bases and J dropped 3; count of bases not matched to a gene: 11. The CDR3 is made up of 16 amino acids. Germline values: CDR1 SGHVS, CDR2 FNYEAQ. The CDR3 loop reads CASSRRVAGANYEQYF. DNA for the CDR3: TGTGCCAGCAGCCGCCGGGTAGCGGGAGCGAACTACGAGCAGTACTTC.

The chain recombines TRBV28 with TRBJ2-7, with D possibly being TRBD2 (6 bases). The V end was cut by 3 bases, the J end by 3 bases, with 15 bases between. CDR1 MDHEN and CDR2 SYDVKM come from the germline V gene. The length of the CDR3 is 15 residues. This CDR3 reads CASSFASGSGYEQYF. As DNA, the CDR3 is TGTGCCAGCAGTTTCGCCTCCGGGAGTGGCTACGAGCAGTACTTC.

This rearrangement joins TRBV20-1 to TRBJ1-1; no reliable D call. V dropped 4 bases and J dropped 0 bases, with 6 bases sitting between them. Germline CDR1 is DFQATT and CDR2 is SNEGSKA (reference sequence). The CDR3 runs 12 residues. CDR3 DNA sequence: TGCAGTGCTAAAGTAATGAACACTGAAGCTTTCTTT. It translates to CSAKVMNTEAFF.

V usage is TRBV29-1 and J usage is TRBJ2-2, with 9 bases matching TRBD1. V shed 6 bases and J 7 bases; nucleotides not matched to a gene: 12. Germline V gene sequence: CDR1 SQVTM, CDR2 ANQGSEA. The CDR3 covers 15 residues. CDR3 coding DNA: TGCAGCGTGTCCCCCCGGACAGGGGAATTCGGGGAGCTGTTTTTT. Translating gives CSVSPRTGEFGELFF.

This chain connects TRBV7-2 to TRBJ1-2; D is possibly TRBD1 (5 bases). The CDR3 spans 15 residues. From germline, CDR1 is SGHTA and CDR2 FQGNSA. With 5 bases removed from V and 4 bases from J, the gap between germline ends came to 17 bases. Written as DNA, the CDR3 is TGTGCCAGCAGCCGCCGGGACTCTAGCCTCTATGGCTACACCTTC. Its protein product is CASSRRDSSLYGYTF.

Only one count was recorded for this clonotype. The V call is TRBV27, the J call TRBJ1-5; a possible D gene is TRBD1 (6 bases). The length of the CDR3 is 13 residues. Trimming removed 6 bases from V and 5 bases from J, with 11 bases in between. CDR1 MNHEY and CDR2 SMNVEV come from the germline V gene (reference sequence). CDR3 bases: TGTGCCAGCAGCCGAGGGGGATATCAGCCCCAGCATTTT. Its protein is CASSRGGYQPQHF.

This rearrangement joins TRBV9 to TRBJ2-2; TRBD2 aligns across 8 bases. The V segment lost 6 bases and the J segment 1 base; nucleotides outside the gene matches: 11. CDR1 is SGDLS and CDR2 is YYNGEE in the germline V gene. The length of the CDR3 is 17 residues. CDR3 loop: CASNENPGLGNTGELFF. The CDR3 bases are TGTGCCAGCAACGAAAATCCGGGACTAGGGAACACCGGGGAGCTGTTTTTT.

The chain couples TRBV9 to TRBJ1-1, with TRBD1 matching over 8 bases. Germline CDR1 reads SGDLS; CDR2 reads YYNGEE. This CDR3 spans 14 amino acids. Unmatched junction bases numbered 12, after V lost 3 bases and J lost 11 bases. The CDR3 nucleotides read TGTGCCAGCAGCGCAACCGGGACAGGATTTCAGGCTTTCTTT. As protein: CASSATGTGFQAFF.

This chain uses TRBV20-1 with TRBJ2-2; possibly TRBD1 for D (6 bases). This CDR3 region has 14 residues. V was trimmed by 2 bases and J by 3 bases, leaving 10 bases between them. CDR1 and CDR2 (germline): DFQATT, SNEGSKA (reference sequence). The CDR3 DNA reads as TGCAGTGCTAGAATACCAGGGGACACCGGGGAGCTGTTTTTT. As protein: CSARIPGDTGELFF.

V and J are TRBV29-1 and TRBJ2-2; D is undetermined. Trimming took 4 bases from V and 4 from J, leaving 10 bases between them. Germline CDR1 and CDR2: SQVTM and ANQGSEA. The CDR3 extends over 13 amino acids. CDR3 DNA sequence: TGCAGCGTTGTGTGGGAAGGCACCGGGGAGCTGTTTTTT. Amino acids: CSVVWEGTGELFF.